These 27 T cell receptor beta chains were sequenced from one sample in a study of shared clonotypes between healthy human individuals (TCRdb year 2020). For the CD8 naive samples, CD45RO-negative cells were positively selected for CCR7, yielding a CD45RA+CCR7+ population from which TemRA cells were excluded. The protocol used for the library was the immunoSEQ multiplex PCR assay. TCRdb limited this immuneACCESS table to in-frame rearrangements with V and J called. A share of clones is missing; checked studies link under half to unresolved V genes, and the rest is unexplained. The sample yields about 2 million clones; roughly 94% were counted once. About 1.1% of the sample is held by the ten biggest clonotypes. Sequenced material: naive CD8+ T cells sorted from blood. Explained via the paper, the cell subset or site label denotes: CD45RA+CCR7+. All receptors come from a man between 18 and 35 years old in good health.

The CDR3 coding sequence is TGCAGCGTTGAAGAGGAGGGGGGTTGGAGTAGTTACAATGAGCAGTTCTTC. It translates to CSVEEEGGWSSYNEQFF. The chain couples TRBV29-1 to TRBJ2-1, with D perhaps matching TRBD1 or TRBD2 (6 bases each). CDR1 is SQVTM and CDR2 is ANQGSEA in the germline V gene. V was clipped by 0 bases and J by 4 bases, with 19 bases between them. The CDR3 is 17 amino acids.

This chain joins TRBV4-2 and TRBJ2-1; D is possibly TRBD1 (6 bases). CDR3 size: 16 residues. V dropped 4 bases and J dropped 0 bases, with 13 bases sitting between them. Germline CDR1 is LGHNA and CDR2 is YNFKEQ. The CDR3 sequence is CASSPIGQNSYNEQFF. Here the CDR3 DNA reads TGTGCCAGCAGCCCAATCGGACAGAACTCCTACAATGAGCAGTTCTTC.

This chain connects TRBV2 to TRBJ1-2, with unresolved D. CDR1 and CDR2 from the germline V gene are SNHLY and FYNNEI. CDR3 length: 15 amino acids. The V gene lost 6 bases and the J gene lost 0 bases, with 14 bases spanning the gap. CDR3 nucleotide sequence: TGTGCCAGCAGCAGCGAGGACGGGACTAACTATGGCTACACCTTC. Translated, it gives CASSSEDGTNYGYTF.

V gene TRBV6-6 combines with J gene TRBJ2-7, with a tentative D call TRBD1 (6 bases). The CDR3 runs to 13 residues. CDR1 is MNHNY and CDR2 is SVGAGI in the germline V gene (reference sequence). Trimming left V 6 bases short and J 3 bases short, with 12 bases between. The CDR3, as DNA: TGTGCCAGCAGGGGGGACACCTACTACGAGCAGTACTTC. It specifies CASRGDTYYEQYF.

This chain uses TRBV7-6 with TRBJ2-7; D gene ambiguous. The ends were cut back, 5 bases at V and 0 bases at J, with 14 bases in the middle. This CDR3 comprises 15 residues. Per the germline V gene, CDR1 is SGHVS and CDR2 is FNYEAQ. CDR3 residues: CASSTTASYSYEQYF. DNA of the CDR3: TGTGCCAGCAGCACGACCGCGTCTTACTCCTACGAGCAGTACTTC. The full variable domain, its missing parts supplied by reference TRBV7-6 and TRBJ2-7, is GAGVSQSPRYKVTKRGQDVALRCDPISGHVSLYWYRQALGQGPEFLTYFNYEAQQDKSGLPNDRFSAERPEGSISTLTIQRTEQRDSAMYRCASSTTASYSYEQYFGPGTRLTVT.

This chain connects TRBV7-8 to TRBJ2-7, with TRBD2 matching over 7 bases. This CDR3 spans 15 amino acids. Germline assignment: CDR1 SGHVS and CDR2 FQNEAQ. The ends lost 4 bases at V and 2 bases at J; junction bases unmatched: 8. As DNA, the CDR3 is TGTGCCAGCAGCTCGTGGGAGGGACTCACCTACGAGCAGTACTTC. Protein product: CASSSWEGLTYEQYF.

V and J are TRBV6-5 and TRBJ1-1; D is unclear. The germline V gene encodes CDR1 MNHEY and CDR2 SVGAGI. The CDR3 is 14 residues long. Between the trimmed V and J ends, which lost 8 bases and 1 base, there was a span of 14 bases. The CDR3 is CASGYSEGNTEAFF. CDR3 sequence (DNA): TGTGCCAGCGGATACAGCGAGGGGAACACTGAAGCTTTCTTT.

The chain employs TRBV28 and TRBJ1-5; D ambiguous. The CDR3 consists of 14 residues. Trimming shortened V by 1 base and J by 6 bases, and 10 bases separated the two germline ends. Germline CDR1 is MDHEN and CDR2 is SYDVKM. The CDR3 sequence is CASSLLEGIQPQHF. The CDR3 nucleotides read TGTGCCAGCAGTTTATTAGAGGGTATTCAGCCCCAGCATTTT.

This clone was detected once. The genes are TRBV30 and TRBJ2-7; D is undetermined. Germline loops: CDR1 GTSNPN, CDR2 SVGIG (reference sequence). The CDR3 spans 14 residues. V lost 6 bases, J lost 4 bases, and 19 bases lay in between. For the CDR3, the DNA is TGTGCCTGCTCCGGGCACCCCATACAATACGAGCAGTACTTC. Amino acid sequence: CACSGHPIQYEQYF.

The V and J genes are TRBV28 and TRBJ2-3; D uncertain. Germline assignment: CDR1 MDHEN and CDR2 SYDVKM. This CDR3 comprises 14 residues. V was cut by 2 bases and J by 2 bases, with 8 bases left in between. In DNA form, the CDR3 reads TGTGCCAGCAGTTTAACTACCAACACAGATACGCAGTATTTT. Its translation is CASSLTTNTDTQYF.

This clone showed up just a few times. The chain employs TRBV19 and TRBJ2-5, with D perhaps given as TRBD1 or TRBD2 (5 bases each). Deletions cut 4 bases from V and 5 bases from J, with 8 bases between. CDR3 size: 12 residues. Germline V gene data show CDR1 as LNHDA and CDR2 as SQIVND (reference sequence). DNA for the CDR3: TGTGCCAGTAGTAGACAGCGGGAGACCCAGTACTTC. It is translated as CASSRQRETQYF. Drawing the rest from reference TRBV19 and TRBJ2-5, the complete variable domain is DGGITQSPKYLFRKEGQNVTLSCEQNLNHDAMYWYRQDPGQGLRLIYYSQIVNDFQKGDIAEGYSVSREKKESFPLTVTSAQKNPTAFYLCASSRQRETQYFGPGTRLLVL.

The chain couples TRBV4-1 to TRBJ2-1; D unclear. V lost 0 bases to trimming and J lost 8 bases, with 8 bases between them. Germline CDR1 and CDR2: MGHRA and YSYEKL. CDR3 length: 13 residues. DNA of the CDR3: TGCGCCAGCAGCCAAGAGGCAGGATATGAGCAGTTCTTC. It encodes CASSQEAGYEQFF.

The chain recombines TRBV2 with TRBJ2-7, with a weak D call TRBD1 (6 bases). In germline, CDR1 is SNHLY, CDR2 FYNNEI. CDR3 length equals 15 residues. Trimming took off 4 bases at V and 3 bases at J, with 16 bases between the two ends. The CDR3 DNA is TGTGCCAGCAGTGCGGCACCGGGACAATACTACGAGCAGTACTTC. It specifies CASSAAPGQYYEQYF.

The chain joins TRBV29-1 to TRBJ2-7; 8 nucleotides align to TRBD1. The CDR3 is made up of 13 amino acids. V shed 7 bases, J shed 6 bases, and the junction held 11 bases outside the gene matches. Germline V lookup: CDR1 SQVTM, CDR2 ANQGSEA. CDR3 sequence: CSGALQGAGEQYF. CDR3 nucleotides: TGCAGCGGGGCACTCCAGGGGGCGGGCGAGCAGTACTTC.

In this sample, this clone turned up once. The CDR3 bases are TGTGCCAGCAGCTTGGGACTAGCGGGCTACACCTTC. It encodes CASSLGLAGYTF. The rearrangement links TRBV5-6 to TRBJ1-2, with D unclear. CDR3 length: 12 residues. Germline CDR1 reads SGHDT; CDR2 reads YYEEEE. Trimming removed 0 bases at V and 8 bases at J, with 8 bases between.

In the case of this clone: The same CDR3 is also encoded by other DNA sequences in this sample. The chain joins TRBV9 to TRBJ2-7; TRBD1 agrees at 10 bases. The germline V gene encodes CDR1 SGDLS and CDR2 YYNGEE. The junction had 4 bases not matched to a gene; V was cut back by 3 bases and J by 4 bases. The CDR3 extends over 14 amino acids. The chain's CDR3 is CASSEGGQGYEQYF. Here the CDR3 DNA reads TGTGCCAGCAGCGAGGGGGGACAGGGGTACGAGCAGTACTTC.

The chain has TRBV28 and TRBJ2-7; D assignment may be TRBD1 or TRBD2 (5 bases each). Per the germline V gene, CDR1 is MDHEN and CDR2 is SYDVKM. The CDR3 is 15 amino acids. Trimming shortened V by 3 bases and J by 0 bases, and 12 bases separated the two germline ends. In nucleotides, the CDR3 is TGTGCCAGCAGTTTGACTGGGGACGGCTCCTACGAGCAGTACTTC. Protein: CASSLTGDGSYEQYF. Full variable domain (outside the CDR3, taken from reference TRBV28 and TRBJ2-7): DVKVTQSSRYLVKRTGEKVFLECVQDMDHENMFWYRQDPGLGLRLIYFSYDVKMKEKGDIPEGYSVSREKKERFSLILESASTNQTSMYLCASSLTGDGSYEQYFGPGTRLTVT.

V gene TRBV28 combines with J gene TRBJ2-7; 7 bases are shared with TRBD1. The CDR3 runs 15 residues. CDR1 MDHEN and CDR2 SYDVKM come from the germline V gene. The V gene end was trimmed by 1 base and the J gene end by 0 bases; junction bases not matched to a gene: 3. CDR3 residues: CASSLYSGGSYEQYF. The CDR3 DNA sequence: TGTGCCAGCAGTTTATATTCAGGGGGCTCCTACGAGCAGTACTTC.

The rearrangement links TRBV29-1 to TRBJ1-1; 8 nucleotides align to TRBD1. The CDR3 has 13 residues. With 6 bases clipped from V and 0 bases from J, the junction kept 3 bases outside the gene matches. CDR1 and CDR2 (germline): SQVTM, ANQGSEA. The CDR3 coding sequence is TGCAGCGTACGGACAGGGATGAACACTGAAGCTTTCTTT. Translation gives CSVRTGMNTEAFF.

CDR3: CASSGGAGDGETQYF. CDR3 in DNA: TGTGCCAGCAGCGGAGGAGCGGGAGATGGGGAGACCCAGTACTTC. This chain joins TRBV9 and TRBJ2-5; 8 bases align to TRBD2. Per the germline V gene, CDR1 is SGDLS and CDR2 is YYNGEE. V dropped 3 bases and J dropped 5; count of bases not matched to a gene: 9. This CDR3 has 15 residues.

This chain uses TRBV7-9 with TRBJ2-3; D possibly matches TRBD1 or TRBD2 (5 bases each). Between the trimmed V and J ends, which lost 2 bases and 5 bases, there was a span of 17 bases. The CDR3 is 16 amino acids. Per germline, CDR1 SEHNR and CDR2 FQNEAQ (reference sequence). CDR3 sequence: CASSLLPGTVGDTQYF. CDR3 sequence (DNA): TGTGCCAGCAGCTTACTCCCGGGGACGGTGGGAGATACGCAGTATTTT.

Of note for this clone: Distinct nucleotide sequences in the sample also encode this CDR3. The chain's CDR3 is CSVIGLNTEAFF. CDR3 DNA sequence: TGCAGCGTTATCGGGCTTAACACTGAAGCTTTCTTT. The chain is built from TRBV29-1 and TRBJ1-1; no definite D call. The V gene's germline CDR1 is SQVTM and CDR2 ANQGSEA. This CDR3 is 12 amino acids long. Trimming cost V 5 bases and J 2 bases, with 9 bases left between them.

This rearrangement joins TRBV9 to TRBJ1-3; D gene uncertain. Trimming left V 3 bases short and J 0 bases short, with 10 bases between. CDR1 is SGDLS, CDR2 YYNGEE, per germline. This CDR3 spans 15 amino acids. CDR3 amino acids: CASSADSLSGNTIYF. Written as DNA, the CDR3 is TGTGCCAGCAGCGCCGACTCCCTCTCTGGAAACACCATATATTTT.

The CDR3: CASTPEGGEAFF. The CDR3 DNA is TGTGCCAGCACTCCCGAGGGGGGTGAAGCTTTCTTT. The genes are TRBV6-6 and TRBJ1-1, with TRBD1 as a possible D gene (6 bases). The germline gives CDR1 MNHNY, CDR2 SVGAGI (reference sequence). CDR3 size: 12 residues. V was shortened by 7 bases and J by 7 bases, with 13 bases between the two germline ends.

The chain carries TRBV13 and TRBJ2-7; 8 bases agree with TRBD2. The junction had 7 bases not matched to a gene; V was cut back by 5 bases and J by 4 bases. Germline lookup yields CDR1 PRHDT and CDR2 FYEKMQ (reference sequence). The CDR3 is 14 residues long. CDR3 loop: CASSPSAGGYEQYF. CDR3 nucleotide sequence: TGTGCCAGCAGCCCGTCGGCGGGAGGATACGAGCAGTACTTC.

A single count supports this clone. The chain carries TRBV27 and TRBJ2-1; D may match TRBD1 or TRBD2 (5 bases each). Trimming took off 7 bases at V and 12 bases at J, with 16 bases between the two ends. The CDR3 totals 12 residues. Germline CDR1 and CDR2: MNHEY and SMNVEV (reference sequence). The CDR3 DNA sequence: TGTGCCAGCAAGGGACCATTGGACCCGCAGTTCTTC. Encoded protein: CASKGPLDPQFF.

CDR3 bases: TGTGCCAAAGGGTCGGGACGACGGTGGGGCACAGATACGCAGTATTTT. Protein product: CAKGSGRRWGTDTQYF. The V gene is TRBV5-3, the J gene TRBJ2-3; D tentatively reads TRBD1 or TRBD2 (5 bases each). TRBV5-3 is an ORF; its function is uncertain. CDR3 size: 16 residues. V was pared by 9 bases and J by 1 base, with 21 bases between.